This is a list of T cell receptor beta chains from one sample in a study of blood T cell repertoires in COVID-19. Repertoires were generated with immunoSEQ multiplex PCR, while TCRdb's copy carries only in-frame clones and drops some. Of 250,000 or so clones listed, about 80% were seen once; the top ten hold approximately 3.2%. The sample taken for sequencing was peripheral blood. The receptors originated from a woman of 80 years or more with acute or convalescent COVID-19. Both conserved end residues are part of each CDR3. The D gene is left open where the match is weak. Size is stated for part of the rows, as once, few or many counts, or as a class when the clone is expanded.

J gene,D gene,clone size,V gene,CDR3 DNA,CDR3 protein
TRBJ2-2,TRBD2,few,TRBV5-6,TGTGCCAGCAGCTTGGGGACTAGCTACACCGGGGAGCTGTTTTTT,CASSLGTSYTGELFF
TRBJ1-6,TRBD1,.,TRBV30,TGTGCCTGGAGTGTGGGGACAGCTAATTCACCCCTCCACTTT,CAWSVGTANSPLHF
TRBJ2-7,TRBD2,.,TRBV7-6,TGTGCCAGCAGCCCAGGCCTAGCGGGCCGAAACTACGAGCAGTACTTC,CASSPGLAGRNYEQYF
TRBJ1-2,.,.,TRBV15,TGTGCCACCAGCAGAGATCTACGGGGGAATGATCACTATGGCTACACCTTC,CATSRDLRGNDHYGYTF
TRBJ2-1,TRBD1,.,TRBV6-2/TRBV6-3,TGTGCCAGCAGTCGGGACAGTCATGAGCAGTTCTTC,CASSRDSHEQFF
TRBJ1-2,.,.,TRBV5-6,TGTGCCAGCAGCTCGAAAACAGGGTTGGAGGGCTACACCTTC,CASSSKTGLEGYTF
TRBJ1-2,.,.,TRBV15,TGTGCCACCAGCAGAGGAGTGGACACCTACTATGGCTACACCTTC,CATSRGVDTYYGYTF
TRBJ2-2,TRBD1,.,TRBV5-1,TGCGCCGGGAGACAGGGACGGACCGGGGAGCTGTTTTTT,CAGRQGRTGELFF
TRBJ2-2,TRBD2,once,TRBV3-1/TRBV3-2,TGTGCCAGCAACCCCGTAGCGGGACCCAACACCGGGGAGCTGTTTTTT,CASNPVAGPNTGELFF
TRBJ2-1,.,.,TRBV4-3,TGCGCCAGCAGCCGGGACTCCCAGCGGGAGCAGTTCTTC,CASSRDSQREQFF
TRBJ1-2,TRBD1,few,TRBV9,TGTGCCAGCAGCGAGGGCCGGGACAGCTTTTATGGCTACACCTTC,CASSEGRDSFYGYTF
TRBJ2-7,TRBD2,.,TRBV5-4,TGTGCCAGCAGTCCTAGCGGGAGGGCCCTCTACGAGCAGTACTTC,CASSPSGRALYEQYF
TRBJ2-1,TRBD2,.,TRBV5-5,TGTGCCAGCAGCTGGGGACTAGCGGGATCCCTTGCCTACAATGAGCAGTTCTTC,CASSWGLAGSLAYNEQFF
TRBJ1-4,.,many,TRBV5-1,TGCGCCAGCAGCCCCGGACAGCCCTCCTCAACTAATGAAAAACTGTTTTTT,CASSPGQPSSTNEKLFF
TRBJ2-7,TRBD1,.,TRBV4-3,TGCGCCAGCAGCCAAGGACAGGGCTCCGAGCAGTACTTC,CASSQGQGSEQYF
TRBJ2-1,.,few,TRBV2,TGTGCCAGCAGTGAACAGGGTCAATCCTACAATGAGCAGTTCTTC,CASSEQGQSYNEQFF
TRBJ2-5,TRBD2,.,TRBV19,TGTGCCAGTAGTACGACTAGCGGGGGACAAGAGACCCAGTACTTC,CASSTTSGGQETQYF
TRBJ1-2,.,.,TRBV4-1,TGCGCCAGCAGCCAAGATCGCGGGGGATATGGCTACACCTTC,CASSQDRGGYGYTF
TRBJ2-1,.,.,TRBV19,TGTGCCAGTAGTATACGGAGGGGCGGGGGAACAGGGTGGAACAATGAGCAGTTCTTC,CASSIRRGGGTGWNNEQFF
TRBJ2-3,TRBD1,.,TRBV28,TGTGCCAGCAGTGACGCGACAGGGGGCAGAGATACGCAGTATTTT,CASSDATGGRDTQYF
TRBJ2-1,.,.,TRBV6-2/TRBV6-3,TGTGCCAGCAGTAAGGACACTTACAATGAGCAGTTCTTC,CASSKDTYNEQFF
TRBJ1-2,TRBD1,.,TRBV11-2,TGTGCCAGCAGCTTAGCAGGGACAGGGGGCTTCGGCTATGGCTACACCTTC,CASSLAGTGGFGYGYTF
TRBJ1-1,.,.,TRBV5-1,TGCGCCAGCACCCCCGGGGGGGCAATGAACACTGAAGCTTTCTTT,CASTPGGAMNTEAFF
TRBJ2-7,.,.,TRBV7-6,TGTGCCAGCAGCTTAAGGACCCGGGGAGGCTACGAGCAGTACTTC,CASSLRTRGGYEQYF
TRBJ1-1,TRBD1,.,TRBV2,TGTGCCAGCATTGGACAGGGGGGGGTTGCTGAAGCTTTCTTT,CASIGQGGVAEAFF
TRBJ2-7,.,.,TRBV11-2,TGTGCCAGCAGCTCTAACTACGAGCAGTACTTC,CASSSNYEQYF
TRBJ1-3,TRBD1,.,TRBV20-1,TGCAGTGCTAGTACGGGACAGTTGACTGGAAACACCATATATTTT,CSASTGQLTGNTIYF
TRBJ2-4,.,.,TRBV5-4,TGTGCCAGCAGCTTGGCAGGAGCCAAAAACATTCAGTACTTC,CASSLAGAKNIQYF
TRBJ2-2,.,.,TRBV19,TGTGCCAGTACCGACCTTAGGGGGGGGAGCACCGGGGAGCTGTTTTTT,CASTDLRGGSTGELFF
TRBJ2-3,TRBD2,.,TRBV6-2/TRBV6-3,TGTGCCAGCAGTTACTCGCCGACTAGCGGGGGCCGCACAGATACGCAGTATTTT,CASSYSPTSGGRTDTQYF